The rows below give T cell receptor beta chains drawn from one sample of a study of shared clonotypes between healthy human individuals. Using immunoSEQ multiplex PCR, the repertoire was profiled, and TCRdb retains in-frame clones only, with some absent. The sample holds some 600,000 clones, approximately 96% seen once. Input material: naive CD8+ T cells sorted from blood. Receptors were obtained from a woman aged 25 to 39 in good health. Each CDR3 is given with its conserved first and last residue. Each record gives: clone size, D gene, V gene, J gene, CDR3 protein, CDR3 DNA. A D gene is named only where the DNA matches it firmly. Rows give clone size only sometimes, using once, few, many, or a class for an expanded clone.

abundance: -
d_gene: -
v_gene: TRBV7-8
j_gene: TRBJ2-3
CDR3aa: CASSPAPSADTQYF
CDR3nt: TGTGCCAGCAGCCCGGCCCCCAGCGCAGATACGCAGTATTTT

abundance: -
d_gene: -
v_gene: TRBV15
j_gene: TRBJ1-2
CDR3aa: CATSRDYSYGYTF
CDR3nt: TGTGCCACCAGCAGAGATTACAGCTATGGCTACACCTTC

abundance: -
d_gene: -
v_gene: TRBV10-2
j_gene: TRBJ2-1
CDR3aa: CASRLTRELGNEQFF
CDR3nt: TGCGCCAGCCGCCTTACTCGAGAGTTGGGTAATGAGCAGTTCTTC

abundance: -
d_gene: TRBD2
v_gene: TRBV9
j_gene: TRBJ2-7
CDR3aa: CASSVGVSGRVSDYEQYF
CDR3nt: TGTGCCAGCAGCGTAGGGGTATCCGGGAGGGTCAGTGACTACGAGCAGTACTTC

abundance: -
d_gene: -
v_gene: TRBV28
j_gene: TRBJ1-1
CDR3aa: CASSSRRTEAFF
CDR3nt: TGTGCCAGCAGTTCTAGGAGGACTGAAGCTTTCTTT

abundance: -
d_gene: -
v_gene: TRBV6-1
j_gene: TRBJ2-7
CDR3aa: CASSEALPGWGYEQYF
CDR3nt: TGTGCCAGCAGTGAAGCGCTCCCGGGTTGGGGGTACGAGCAGTACTTC

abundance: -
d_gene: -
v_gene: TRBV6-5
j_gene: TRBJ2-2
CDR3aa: CASRPRDILTGELFF
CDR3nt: TGTGCCAGCAGACCCCGGGACATTTTGACCGGGGAGCTGTTTTTT

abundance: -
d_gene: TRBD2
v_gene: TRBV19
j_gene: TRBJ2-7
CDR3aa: CASSAAGGNYEQYF
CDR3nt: TGTGCCAGTAGTGCCGCGGGGGGGAACTACGAGCAGTACTTC

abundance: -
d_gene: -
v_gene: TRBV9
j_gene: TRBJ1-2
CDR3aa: CASSAAERATYEGYTF
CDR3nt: TGTGCCAGCAGCGCGGCCGAGCGAGCCACGTATGAAGGCTACACCTTC

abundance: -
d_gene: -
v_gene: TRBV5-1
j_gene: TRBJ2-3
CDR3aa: CASSLALMPSTDTQYF
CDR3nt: TGCGCCAGCAGCTTGGCGCTAATGCCTAGCACAGATACGCAGTATTTT

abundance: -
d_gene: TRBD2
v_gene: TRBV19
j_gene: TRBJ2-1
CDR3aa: CASNVAGGPNEQFF
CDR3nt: TGTGCCAGCAACGTAGCGGGAGGGCCGAATGAGCAGTTCTTC

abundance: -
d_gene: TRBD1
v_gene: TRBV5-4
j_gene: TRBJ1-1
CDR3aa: CASSLGTENTEAFF
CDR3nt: TGTGCCAGCAGCTTAGGGACAGAGAACACTGAAGCTTTCTTT

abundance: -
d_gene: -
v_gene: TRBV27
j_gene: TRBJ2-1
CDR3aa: CASSFVGGWGNEQFF
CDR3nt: TGTGCCAGCAGTTTTGTGGGCGGGTGGGGCAATGAGCAGTTCTTC

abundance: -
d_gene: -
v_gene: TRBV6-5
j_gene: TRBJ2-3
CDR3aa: CATQADTQYF
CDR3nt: TGTGCCACCCAGGCAGATACGCAGTATTTT

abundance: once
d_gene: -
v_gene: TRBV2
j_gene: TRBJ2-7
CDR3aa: CASSEGRGQPYEQYF
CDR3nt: TGTGCCAGCAGTGAAGGTCGAGGACAGCCCTACGAGCAGTACTTC

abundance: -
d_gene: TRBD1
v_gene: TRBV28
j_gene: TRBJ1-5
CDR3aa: CASSLPPLRDRGRVGGNQPQHF
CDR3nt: TGTGCCAGCAGTTTACCACCCCTCCGGGACAGGGGGCGTGTGGGTGGTAATCAGCCCCAGCATTTT

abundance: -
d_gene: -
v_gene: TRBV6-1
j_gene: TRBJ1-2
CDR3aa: CASSERVDPGYGYTF
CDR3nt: TGTGCCAGCAGTGAAAGGGTCGACCCCGGCTATGGCTACACCTTC

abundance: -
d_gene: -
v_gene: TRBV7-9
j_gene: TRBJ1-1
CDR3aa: CASSFPGSPEAFF
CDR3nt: TGTGCCAGCAGCTTCCCGGGCAGCCCTGAAGCTTTCTTT

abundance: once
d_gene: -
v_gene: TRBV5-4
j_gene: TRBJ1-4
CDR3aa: CASSSGRDGLFF
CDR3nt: TGTGCCAGCAGCTCAGGACGGGACGGACTGTTTTTT

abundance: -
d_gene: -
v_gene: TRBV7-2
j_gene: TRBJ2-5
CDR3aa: CASSLGIAQQETQYF
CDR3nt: TGTGCCAGCAGCTTAGGGATCGCACAGCAAGAGACCCAGTACTTC

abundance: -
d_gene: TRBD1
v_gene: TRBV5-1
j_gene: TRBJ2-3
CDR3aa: CASSLVIGGRTDTQYF
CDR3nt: TGCGCCAGCAGCTTGGTTATAGGGGGCCGCACAGATACGCAGTATTTT

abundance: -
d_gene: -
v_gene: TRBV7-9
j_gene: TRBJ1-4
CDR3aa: CASSLGTPNEKLFF
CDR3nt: TGTGCCAGCAGCTTAGGGACGCCTAATGAAAAACTGTTTTTT